This T cell receptor (beta chain) was identified in a study of T cell responses to AZD1222 COVID-19 vaccine. General study results and limits: The study sampled repertoires only after the peak T cell response. Only a handful of AZD1222 recipients, roughly six in all, had baseline seropositivity. Clonal diversity was possibly underestimated; the donors were predominantly white British and more often female.

The CDR3 length is 13 residues. V was clipped by 1 base and J by 5 bases, with 6 bases between them. This clone was found a few times. What it recognizes is unknown. Only in-frame clones appear in the TCRdb table, and some are missing; sequencing was by immunoSEQ multiplex PCR. The sample includes 130,000 or so clones, around 83% of them seen just once. The chain uses TRBV12-3 or TRBV12-4 and TRBJ1-5, with no clear D. This TCR derives from an adult in good health. Sequenced material: peripheral blood, taken on day 0 of AZD1222 vaccination. CDR3 in amino acids: CASSLGQHQPQHF. The CDR3 coding sequence is TGTGCCAGCAGTTTAGGGCAGCATCAGCCCCAGCATTTT.